The T cell receptor beta chain under discussion was sequenced for a study of cytomegalovirus exposure and HLA in healthy donors. With 4 bases clipped from V and 3 bases from J, the junction kept 7 bases outside the gene matches. This CDR3 has 16 residues. The germline V gene has CDR1 SGHNT and CDR2 YYREEE (reference sequence). The table lists this clone with a few counts. Researchers ran the PCR with 60 Vbeta and 13 Jbeta primers. The table came from immunoSEQ multiplex PCR; TCRdb's copy has only in-frame clones and leaves some out. The data contain 60,000 to 85,000 clones, approximately 82% of them singletons.

This receptor was identified in a man in his 70s in good health and CMV-seropositive. V usage is TRBV5-4 and J usage is TRBJ2-7; the match to TRBD2 covers 13 bases. Sequencing input: PBMCs. CDR3 sequence: CASSRGGLAGNYEQYF. The CDR3 DNA follows: TGTGCCAGCAGCCGCGGGGGACTAGCGGGGAACTACGAGCAGTACTTC.